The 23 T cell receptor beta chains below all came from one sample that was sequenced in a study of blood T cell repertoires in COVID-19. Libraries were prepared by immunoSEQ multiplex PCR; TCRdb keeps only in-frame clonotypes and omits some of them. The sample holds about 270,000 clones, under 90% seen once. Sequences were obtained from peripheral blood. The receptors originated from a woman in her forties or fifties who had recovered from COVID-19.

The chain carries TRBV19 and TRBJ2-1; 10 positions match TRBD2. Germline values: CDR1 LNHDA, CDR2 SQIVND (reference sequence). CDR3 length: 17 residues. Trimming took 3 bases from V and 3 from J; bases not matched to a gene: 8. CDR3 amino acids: CASSIKASGGRYNEQFF. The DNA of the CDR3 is TGTGCCAGTAGTATTAAGGCTAGCGGGGGCCGCTACAATGAGCAGTTCTTC.

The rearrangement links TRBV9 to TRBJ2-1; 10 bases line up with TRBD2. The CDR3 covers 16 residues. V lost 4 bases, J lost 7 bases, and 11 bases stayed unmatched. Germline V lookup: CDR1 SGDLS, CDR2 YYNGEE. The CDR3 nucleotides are TGTGCCAGCAGCTTCGGACTAGCGGTTCTCGGGAATGAGCAGTTCTTC. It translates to CASSFGLAVLGNEQFF.

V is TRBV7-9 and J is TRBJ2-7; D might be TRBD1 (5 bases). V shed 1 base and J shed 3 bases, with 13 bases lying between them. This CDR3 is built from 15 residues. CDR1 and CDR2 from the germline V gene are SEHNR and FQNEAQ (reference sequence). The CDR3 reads CASSLETGSNYEQYF. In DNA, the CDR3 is TGTGCCAGCAGCTTAGAAACAGGAAGCAACTACGAGCAGTACTTC. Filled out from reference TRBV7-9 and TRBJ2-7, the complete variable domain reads DTGVSQNPRHKITKRGQNVTFRCDPISEHNRLYWYRQTLGQGPEFLTYFQNEAQLEKSRLLSDRFSAERPKGSFSTLEIQRTEQGDSAMYLCASSLETGSNYEQYFGPGTRLTVT.

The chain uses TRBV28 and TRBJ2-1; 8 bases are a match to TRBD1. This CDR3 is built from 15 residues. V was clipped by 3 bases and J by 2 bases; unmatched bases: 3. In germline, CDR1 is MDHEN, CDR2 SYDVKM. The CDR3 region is CASSFRGPTYNEQFF. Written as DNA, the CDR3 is TGTGCCAGCAGTTTCAGGGGGCCTACCTACAATGAGCAGTTCTTC.

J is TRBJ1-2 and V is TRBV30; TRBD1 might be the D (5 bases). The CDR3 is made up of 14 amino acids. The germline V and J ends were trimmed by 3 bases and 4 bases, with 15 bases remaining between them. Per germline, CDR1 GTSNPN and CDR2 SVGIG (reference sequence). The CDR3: CAWSVGGVIYGYTF. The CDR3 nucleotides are TGTGCCTGGAGCGTGGGGGGAGTGATCTATGGCTACACCTTC.

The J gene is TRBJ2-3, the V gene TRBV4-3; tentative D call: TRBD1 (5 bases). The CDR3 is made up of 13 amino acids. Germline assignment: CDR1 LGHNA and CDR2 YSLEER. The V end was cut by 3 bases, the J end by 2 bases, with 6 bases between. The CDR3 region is CASSQGPTDTQYF. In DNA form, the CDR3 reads TGCGCCAGCAGCCAGGGGCCCACAGATACGCAGTATTTT.

This CDR3 reads CASSQVEPGELFF. CDR3 bases: TGCGCCAGCAGCCAAGTAGAGCCCGGGGAGCTGTTTTTT. This chain joins TRBV4-1 and TRBJ2-2; D remains ambiguous. The V gene lost 1 base and the J gene lost 6 bases, with 6 bases spanning the gap. The CDR3 totals 13 residues. From germline, CDR1 is MGHRA and CDR2 YSYEKL.

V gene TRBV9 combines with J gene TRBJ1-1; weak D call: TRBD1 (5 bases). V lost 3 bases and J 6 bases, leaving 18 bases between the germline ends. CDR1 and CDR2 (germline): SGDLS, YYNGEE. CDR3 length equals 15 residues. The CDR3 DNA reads TGTGCCAGCAGCGCAACAGTGATCGCGGGGGCTGAAGCTTTCTTT. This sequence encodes CASSATVIAGAEAFF.

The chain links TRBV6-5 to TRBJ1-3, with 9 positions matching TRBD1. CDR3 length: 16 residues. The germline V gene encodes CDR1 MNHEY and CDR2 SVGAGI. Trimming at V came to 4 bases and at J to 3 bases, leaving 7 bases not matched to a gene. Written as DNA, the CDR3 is TGTGCCAGCAGTTCGACACAGGGGGCTGTTGGAAACACCATATATTTT. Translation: CASSSTQGAVGNTIYF.

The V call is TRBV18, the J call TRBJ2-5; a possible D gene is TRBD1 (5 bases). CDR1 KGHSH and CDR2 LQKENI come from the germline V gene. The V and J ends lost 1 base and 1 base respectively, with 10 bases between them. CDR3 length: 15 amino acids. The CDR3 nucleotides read TGTGCCAGCTCACCACTGAATACAGGCCAAGAGACCCAGTACTTC. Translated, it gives CASSPLNTGQETQYF. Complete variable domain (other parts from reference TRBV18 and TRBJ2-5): NAGVMQNPRHLVRRRGQEARLRCSPMKGHSHVYWYRQLPEEGLKFMVYLQKENIIDESGMPKERFSAEFPKEGPSILRIQQVVRGDSAAYFCASSPLNTGQETQYFGPGTRLLVL.

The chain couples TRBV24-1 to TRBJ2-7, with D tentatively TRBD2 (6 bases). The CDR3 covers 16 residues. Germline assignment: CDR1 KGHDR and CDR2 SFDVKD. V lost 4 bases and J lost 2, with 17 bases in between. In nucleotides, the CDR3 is TGTGCCACCAGTGACCCCTCGGAGGGTTGGGCCTACGAGCAGTACTTC. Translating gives CATSDPSEGWAYEQYF.

CDR3 in amino acids: CASRNYRGEETQYF. For the CDR3, the DNA is TGTGCCAGCCGGAATTACAGGGGCGAGGAGACCCAGTACTTC. V gene TRBV28 combines with J gene TRBJ2-5, with 7 bases that match TRBD1. Trimming removed 8 bases from V and 5 bases from J; junction bases left unmatched: 11. This CDR3 region has 14 residues. Germline CDR1 reads MDHEN; CDR2 reads SYDVKM.

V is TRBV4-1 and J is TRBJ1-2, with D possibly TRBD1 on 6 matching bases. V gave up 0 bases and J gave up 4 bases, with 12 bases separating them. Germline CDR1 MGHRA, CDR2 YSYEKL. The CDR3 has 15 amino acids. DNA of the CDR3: TGCGCCAGCAGCCAAGATAGGGGGTACCCCTATGGCTACACCTTC. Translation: CASSQDRGYPYGYTF.

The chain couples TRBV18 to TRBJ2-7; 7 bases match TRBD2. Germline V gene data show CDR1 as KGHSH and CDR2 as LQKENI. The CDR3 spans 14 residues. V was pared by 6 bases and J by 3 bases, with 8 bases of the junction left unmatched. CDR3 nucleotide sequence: TGTGCCAGCTCCCTAGAGGGAGGGGACTACGAGCAGTACTTC. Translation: CASSLEGGDYEQYF. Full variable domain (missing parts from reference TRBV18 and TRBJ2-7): NAGVMQNPRHLVRRRGQEARLRCSPMKGHSHVYWYRQLPEEGLKFMVYLQKENIIDESGMPKERFSAEFPKEGPSILRIQQVVRGDSAAYFCASSLEGGDYEQYFGPGTRLTVT.

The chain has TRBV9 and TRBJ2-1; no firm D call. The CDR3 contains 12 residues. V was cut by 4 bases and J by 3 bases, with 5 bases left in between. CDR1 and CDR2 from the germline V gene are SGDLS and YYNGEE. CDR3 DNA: TGTGCCAGCAGCCCAGACTACAATGAGCAGTTCTTC. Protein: CASSPDYNEQFF.

CDR3 amino acids: CASSLDGFNQPQHF. The DNA for the CDR3 is TGTGCCAGCAGCTTAGACGGTTTTAATCAGCCCCAGCATTTT. This chain uses TRBV7-9 with TRBJ1-5; no clear D gene. V was clipped by 1 base and J by 4 bases, with 8 bases between them. CDR1 SEHNR and CDR2 FQNEAQ come from the germline V gene (reference sequence). CDR3 length: 14 residues.

CDR3 sequence (DNA): TGTGCCAGCAGCCGGGACATCCAACCCACTGAAGCTTTCTTT. It yields the protein CASSRDIQPTEAFF. The chain uses TRBV7-9 and TRBJ1-1; D possibly corresponds to TRBD1 (6 bases). The CDR3 covers 14 residues. V lost 5 bases and J lost 4, with 14 bases in between. Germline V gives CDR1 SEHNR, CDR2 FQNEAQ (reference sequence).

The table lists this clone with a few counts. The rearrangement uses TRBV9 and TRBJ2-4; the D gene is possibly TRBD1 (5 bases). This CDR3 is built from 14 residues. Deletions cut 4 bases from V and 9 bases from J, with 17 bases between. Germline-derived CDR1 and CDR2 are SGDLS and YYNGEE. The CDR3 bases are TGTGCCAGCAGCTTAGGGCCCGAGCAGGGCATTCAGTACTTC. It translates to CASSLGPEQGIQYF.

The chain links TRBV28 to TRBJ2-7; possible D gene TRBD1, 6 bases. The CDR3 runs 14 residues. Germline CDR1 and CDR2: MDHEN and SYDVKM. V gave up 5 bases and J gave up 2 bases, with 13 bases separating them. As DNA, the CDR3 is TGTGCCAGCAGTGGAACCAAGGGGGCCTACGAGCAGTACTTC. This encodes CASSGTKGAYEQYF.

CDR3 region: CASSYEIDYEQYF. CDR3 bases: TGTGCCAGCAGTTACGAAATAGACTACGAGCAGTACTTC. The chain uses TRBV6-2 or TRBV6-3 and TRBJ2-7; D is uncertain. Looked up from germline, CDR1 is MNHEY and CDR2 is SVGEGT. V dropped 2 bases and J dropped 3 bases, with 8 bases sitting between them. The CDR3 is 13 amino acids.

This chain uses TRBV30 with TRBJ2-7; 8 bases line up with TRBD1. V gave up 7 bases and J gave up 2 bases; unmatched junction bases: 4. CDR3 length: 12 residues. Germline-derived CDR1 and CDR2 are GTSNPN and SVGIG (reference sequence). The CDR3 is CALDRAPYEQYF. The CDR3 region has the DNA TGTGCCTTGGACAGGGCGCCCTACGAGCAGTACTTC. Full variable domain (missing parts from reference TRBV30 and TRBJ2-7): SQTIHQWPATLVQPVGSPLSLECTVEGTSNPNLYWYRQAAGRGLQLLFYSVGIGQISSEVPQNLSASRPQDRQFILSSKKLLLSDSGFYLCALDRAPYEQYFGPGTRLTVT.

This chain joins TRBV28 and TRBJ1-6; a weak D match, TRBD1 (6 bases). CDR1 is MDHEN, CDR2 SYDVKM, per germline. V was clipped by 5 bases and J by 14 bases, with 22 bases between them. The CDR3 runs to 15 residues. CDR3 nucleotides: TGTGCCAGCAGTACCCCAGGGGAAGGGGATTTAGCCCTCCACTTT. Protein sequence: CASSTPGEGDLALHF.

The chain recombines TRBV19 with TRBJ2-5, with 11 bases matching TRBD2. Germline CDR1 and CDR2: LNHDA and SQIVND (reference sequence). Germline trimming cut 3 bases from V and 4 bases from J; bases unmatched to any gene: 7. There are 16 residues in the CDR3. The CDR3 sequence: CASSISPGTSGETQYF. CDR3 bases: TGTGCCAGTAGTATCTCACCCGGGACTAGCGGAGAGACCCAGTACTTC.